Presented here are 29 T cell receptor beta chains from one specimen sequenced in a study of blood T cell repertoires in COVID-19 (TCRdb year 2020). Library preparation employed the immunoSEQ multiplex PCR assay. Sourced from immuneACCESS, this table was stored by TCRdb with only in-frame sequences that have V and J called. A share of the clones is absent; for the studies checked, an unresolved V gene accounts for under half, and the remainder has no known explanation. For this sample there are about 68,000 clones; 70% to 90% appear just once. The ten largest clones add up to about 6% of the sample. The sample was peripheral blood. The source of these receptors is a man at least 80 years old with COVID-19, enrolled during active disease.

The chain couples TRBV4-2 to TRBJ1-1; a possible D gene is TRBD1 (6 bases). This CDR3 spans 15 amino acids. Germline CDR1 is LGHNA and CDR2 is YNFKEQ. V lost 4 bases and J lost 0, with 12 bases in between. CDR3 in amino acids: CASSPTGVMNTEAFF. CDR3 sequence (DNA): TGTGCCAGCAGCCCGACAGGAGTGATGAACACTGAAGCTTTCTTT.

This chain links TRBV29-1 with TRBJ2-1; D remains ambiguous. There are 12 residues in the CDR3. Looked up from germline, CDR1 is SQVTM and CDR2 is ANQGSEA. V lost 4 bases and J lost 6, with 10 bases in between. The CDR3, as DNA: TGCAGCGTTGTATTGGTGCGCAATGAGCAGTTCTTC. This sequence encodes CSVVLVRNEQFF.

The CDR3 loop reads CASSPLASNNEQFF. The CDR3 bases are TGTGCCAGCTCACCACTAGCGTCTAACAATGAGCAGTTCTTC. The rearrangement links TRBV18 to TRBJ2-1, with D possibly TRBD2 on 5 matching bases. V gave up 1 base and J gave up 5 bases, with 9 bases separating them. CDR3 length: 14 amino acids. Germline V CDR1 and CDR2: KGHSH, LQKENI.

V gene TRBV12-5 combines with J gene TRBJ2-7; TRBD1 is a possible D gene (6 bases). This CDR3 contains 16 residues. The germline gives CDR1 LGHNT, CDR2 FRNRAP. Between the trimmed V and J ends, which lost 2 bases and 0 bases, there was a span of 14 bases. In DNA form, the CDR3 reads TGTGCTAGTGGTTTGACTTTAACGACAGGCTCCTACGAGCAGTACTTC. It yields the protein CASGLTLTTGSYEQYF.

This chain's CDR3 is CASSSVAQGYGYTF. The CDR3, as DNA: TGTGCCAGCAGTTCCGTAGCCCAGGGGTATGGCTACACCTTC. The chain uses TRBV27 and TRBJ1-2; D possibly corresponds to TRBD1 (6 bases). V lost 4 bases and J 5 bases, leaving 14 bases between the germline ends. The CDR3 loop spans 14 amino acids. CDR1 is MNHEY and CDR2 is SMNVEV in the germline V gene (reference sequence).

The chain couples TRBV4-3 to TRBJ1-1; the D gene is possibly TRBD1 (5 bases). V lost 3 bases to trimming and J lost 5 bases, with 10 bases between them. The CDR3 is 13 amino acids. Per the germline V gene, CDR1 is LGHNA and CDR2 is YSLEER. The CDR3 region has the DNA TGCGCCAGCAGCCACAGGGTTGGGACTGAAGCTTTCTTT. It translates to CASSHRVGTEAFF.

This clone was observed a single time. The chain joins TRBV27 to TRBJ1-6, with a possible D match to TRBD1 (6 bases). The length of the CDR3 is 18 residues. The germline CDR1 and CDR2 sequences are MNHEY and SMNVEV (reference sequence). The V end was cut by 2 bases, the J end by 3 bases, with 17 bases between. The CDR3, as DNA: TGTGCCAGCAGTTTAGAGTTAGGAGAGGACAGCTATAATTCACCCCTCCACTTT. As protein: CASSLELGEDSYNSPLHF.

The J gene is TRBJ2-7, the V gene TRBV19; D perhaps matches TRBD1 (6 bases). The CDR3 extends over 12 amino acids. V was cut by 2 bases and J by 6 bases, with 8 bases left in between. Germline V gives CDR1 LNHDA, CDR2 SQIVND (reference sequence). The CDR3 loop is CASSIIRGEQYF. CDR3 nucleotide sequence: TGTGCCAGTAGTATAATCAGGGGCGAGCAGTACTTC.

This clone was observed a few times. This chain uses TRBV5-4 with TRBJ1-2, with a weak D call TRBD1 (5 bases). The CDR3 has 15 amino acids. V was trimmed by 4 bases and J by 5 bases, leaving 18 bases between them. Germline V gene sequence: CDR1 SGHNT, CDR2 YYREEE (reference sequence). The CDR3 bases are TGTGCCAGCAGCCCCACCCGAACAGGAGATTATGGCTACACCTTC. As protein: CASSPTRTGDYGYTF.

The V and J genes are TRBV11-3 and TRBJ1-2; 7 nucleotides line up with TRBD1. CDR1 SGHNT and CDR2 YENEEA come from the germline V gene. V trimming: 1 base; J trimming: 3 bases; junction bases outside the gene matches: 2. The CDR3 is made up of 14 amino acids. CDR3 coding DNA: TGTGCCAGCAGCTTAGGTCAGGGGGACTATGGCTACACCTTC. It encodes CASSLGQGDYGYTF.

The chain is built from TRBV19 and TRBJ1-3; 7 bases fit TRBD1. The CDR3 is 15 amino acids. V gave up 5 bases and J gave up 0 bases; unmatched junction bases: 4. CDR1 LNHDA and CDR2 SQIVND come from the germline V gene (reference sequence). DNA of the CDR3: TGTGCCAGTAGTGTTGACAGGGACTCTGGAAACACCATATATTTT. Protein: CASSVDRDSGNTIYF.

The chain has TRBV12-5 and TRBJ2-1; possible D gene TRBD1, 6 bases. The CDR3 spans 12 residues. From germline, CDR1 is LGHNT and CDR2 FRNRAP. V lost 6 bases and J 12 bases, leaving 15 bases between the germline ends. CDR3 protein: CASGRGQGMQFF. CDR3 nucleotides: TGTGCTAGTGGACGGGGCCAGGGGATGCAGTTCTTC.

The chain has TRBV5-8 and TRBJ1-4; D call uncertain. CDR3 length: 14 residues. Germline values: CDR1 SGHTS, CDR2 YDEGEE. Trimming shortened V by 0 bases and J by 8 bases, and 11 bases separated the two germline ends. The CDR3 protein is CASSLGGRREKLFF. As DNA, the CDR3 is TGTGCCAGCAGCTTGGGAGGAAGGAGGGAAAAACTGTTTTTT. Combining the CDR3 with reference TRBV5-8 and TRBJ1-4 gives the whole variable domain EAGVTQSPTHLIKTRGQQATLRCSPISGHTSVYWYQQALGLGLQFLLWYDEGEERNRGNFPPRFSGRQFPNYSSELNVNALELEDSALYLCASSLGGRREKLFFGSGTQLSVL.

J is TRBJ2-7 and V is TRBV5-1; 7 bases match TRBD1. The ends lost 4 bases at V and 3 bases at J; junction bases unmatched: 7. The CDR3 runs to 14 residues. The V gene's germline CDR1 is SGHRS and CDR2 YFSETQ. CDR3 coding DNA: TGCGCCAGCAGCCATGACAGGGCTCTCTACGAGCAGTACTTC. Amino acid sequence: CASSHDRALYEQYF.

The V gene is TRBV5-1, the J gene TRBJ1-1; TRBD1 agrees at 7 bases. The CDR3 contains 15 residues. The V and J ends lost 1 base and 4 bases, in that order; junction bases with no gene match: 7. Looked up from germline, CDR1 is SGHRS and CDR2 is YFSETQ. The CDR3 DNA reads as TGCGCCAGCAGCTTGTTTTCGGCAGGGGGCACTGAAGCTTTCTTT. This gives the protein CASSLFSAGGTEAFF.

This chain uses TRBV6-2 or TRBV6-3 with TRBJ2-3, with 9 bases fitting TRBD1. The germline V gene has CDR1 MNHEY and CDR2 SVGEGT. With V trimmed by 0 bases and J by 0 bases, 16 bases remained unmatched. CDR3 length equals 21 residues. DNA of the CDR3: TGTGCCAGCAGTTACTCAACTCCGGGACAGGGAGAACGCAAAAGCACAGATACGCAGTATTTT. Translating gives CASSYSTPGQGERKSTDTQYF.

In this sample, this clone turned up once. DNA of the CDR3: TGTGCCAGCAGCTGGGACAGGGCGAGCAATCAGCCCCAGCATTTT. Its translation: CASSWDRASNQPQHF. The chain is built from TRBV2 and TRBJ1-5; 9 bases are shared with TRBD1. Germline lookup yields CDR1 SNHLY and CDR2 FYNNEI. The trim removed 6 bases at V and 1 base at J, leaving 4 bases unmatched. This CDR3 spans 15 amino acids.

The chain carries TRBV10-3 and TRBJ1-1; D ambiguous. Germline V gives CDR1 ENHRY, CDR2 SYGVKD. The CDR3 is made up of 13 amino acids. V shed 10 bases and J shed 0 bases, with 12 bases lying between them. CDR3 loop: CATSRGMNTEAFF. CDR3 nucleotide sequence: TGTGCCACCTCTCGCGGGATGAACACTGAAGCTTTCTTT.

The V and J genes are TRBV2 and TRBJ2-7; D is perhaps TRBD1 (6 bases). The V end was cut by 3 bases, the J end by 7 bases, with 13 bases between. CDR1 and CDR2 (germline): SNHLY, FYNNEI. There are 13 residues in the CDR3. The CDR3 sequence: CASSDTGKDEQYF. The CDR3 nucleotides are TGTGCCAGCAGTGATACAGGGAAGGATGAGCAGTACTTC. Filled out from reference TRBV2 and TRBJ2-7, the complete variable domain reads EPEVTQTPSHQVTQMGQEVILRCVPISNHLYFYWYRQILGQKVEFLVSFYNNEISEKSEIFDDQFSVERPDGSNFTLKIRSTKLEDSAMYFCASSDTGKDEQYFGPGTRLTVT.

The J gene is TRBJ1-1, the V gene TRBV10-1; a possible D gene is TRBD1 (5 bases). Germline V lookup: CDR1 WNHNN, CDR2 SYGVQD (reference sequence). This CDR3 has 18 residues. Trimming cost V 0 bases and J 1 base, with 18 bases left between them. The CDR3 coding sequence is TGCGCCAGCAGTGAGTCGACACTGCCGGGGGGTGGGAACACTGAAGCTTTCTTT. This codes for CASSESTLPGGGNTEAFF.

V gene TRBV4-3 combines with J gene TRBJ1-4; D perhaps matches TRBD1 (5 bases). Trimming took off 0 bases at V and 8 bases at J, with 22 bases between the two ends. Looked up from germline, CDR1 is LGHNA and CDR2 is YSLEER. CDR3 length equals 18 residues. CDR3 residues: CASSQDPPGDSVGEKLFF. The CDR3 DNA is TGCGCCAGCAGCCAAGATCCCCCCGGAGACAGTGTAGGCGAAAAACTGTTTTTT.

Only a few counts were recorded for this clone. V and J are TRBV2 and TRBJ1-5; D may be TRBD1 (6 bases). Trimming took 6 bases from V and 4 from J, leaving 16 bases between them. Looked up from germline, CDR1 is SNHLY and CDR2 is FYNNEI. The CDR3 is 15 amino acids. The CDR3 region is CASRLSRGINQPQHF. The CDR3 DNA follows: TGTGCCAGCAGGCTGAGCAGGGGAATAAATCAGCCCCAGCATTTT.

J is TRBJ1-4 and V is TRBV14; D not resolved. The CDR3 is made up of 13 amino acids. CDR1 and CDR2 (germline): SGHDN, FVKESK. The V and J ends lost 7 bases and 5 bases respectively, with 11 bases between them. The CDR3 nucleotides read TGTGCCAGCAATGGCCACGGGAATGAAAAACTGTTTTTT. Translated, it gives CASNGHGNEKLFF.

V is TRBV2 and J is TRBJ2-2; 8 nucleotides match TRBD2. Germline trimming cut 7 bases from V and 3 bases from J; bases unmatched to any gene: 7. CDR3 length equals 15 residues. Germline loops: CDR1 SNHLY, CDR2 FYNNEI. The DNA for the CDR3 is TGTGCCAGCACTGGAAGAGCGGGGGACACCGGGGAGCTGTTTTTT. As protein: CASTGRAGDTGELFF.

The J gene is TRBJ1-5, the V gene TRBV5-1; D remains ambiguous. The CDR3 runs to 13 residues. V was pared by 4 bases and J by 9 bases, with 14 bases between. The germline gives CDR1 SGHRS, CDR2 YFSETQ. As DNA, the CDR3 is TGCGCCAGCAGCATAAGAGGTGGTGGGCCCCAGCATTTT. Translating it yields CASSIRGGGPQHF.

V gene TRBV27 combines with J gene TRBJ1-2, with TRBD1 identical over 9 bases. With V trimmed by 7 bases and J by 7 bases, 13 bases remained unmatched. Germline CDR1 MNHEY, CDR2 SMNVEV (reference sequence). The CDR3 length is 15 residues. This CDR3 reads CASTPHRDRAVGYTF. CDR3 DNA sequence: TGTGCCAGCACCCCTCACCGGGACAGGGCTGTTGGCTACACCTTC.

Written as DNA, the CDR3 is TGTGCCAGTAGTATAAAGTTGATTGGACAGGGGAAAGCTGAAGCTTTCTTT. Translation gives CASSIKLIGQGKAEAFF. V usage is TRBV19 and J usage is TRBJ1-1, with TRBD1 identical over 9 bases. Germline V CDR1 and CDR2: LNHDA, SQIVND (reference sequence). The CDR3 spans 17 residues. V trimming: 2 bases; J trimming: 6 bases; junction bases outside the gene matches: 13.

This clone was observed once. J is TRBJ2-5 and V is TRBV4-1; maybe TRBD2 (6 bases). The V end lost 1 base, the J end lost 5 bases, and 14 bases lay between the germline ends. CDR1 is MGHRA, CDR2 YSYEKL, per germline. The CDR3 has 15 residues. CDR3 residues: CASSQATGRGETQYF. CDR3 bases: TGCGCCAGCAGCCAAGCTACCGGACGGGGGGAGACCCAGTACTTC.

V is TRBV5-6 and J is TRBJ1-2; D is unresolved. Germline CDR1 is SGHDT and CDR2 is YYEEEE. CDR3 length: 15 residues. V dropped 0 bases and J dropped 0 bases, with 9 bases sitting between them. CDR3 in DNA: TGTGCCAGCAGCTTGGGGCAGCGAGCTAACTATGGCTACACCTTC. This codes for CASSLGQRANYGYTF.